One TCR beta chain is described in this entry. The antigen remains undetermined. The CDR3 runs 15 residues. Germline assignment: CDR1 LGHDT and CDR2 YNNKEL (reference sequence). V lost 2 bases to trimming and J lost 2 bases, with 12 bases between them. This sample was included in a study of T cells after yellow fever vaccination. One entry per CDR3 protein results from TCRdb running MiXCR on the 5' RACE reads. The data show around 250,000 distinct CDR3 sequences, with roughly 5% seen just once and 3% to 4% held by the top ten. Study-level findings and limits: Overall, a small share of clonotypes was seen in both CD4 and CD8 compartments.

This chain joins TRBV3-1 and TRBJ2-5; no reliable D call. This sequence originates from a man between 18 and 29 years old who received the YFV17D yellow fever vaccine. The specimen was CD4+ T cells sorted from PBMCs, collected on the day of the yellow fever booster vaccination. CDR3 in amino acids: CASSQPDGLQETQYF. CDR3 coding DNA: TGTGCCAGCAGCCAACCGGACGGGTTGCAAGAGACCCAGTACTTC.